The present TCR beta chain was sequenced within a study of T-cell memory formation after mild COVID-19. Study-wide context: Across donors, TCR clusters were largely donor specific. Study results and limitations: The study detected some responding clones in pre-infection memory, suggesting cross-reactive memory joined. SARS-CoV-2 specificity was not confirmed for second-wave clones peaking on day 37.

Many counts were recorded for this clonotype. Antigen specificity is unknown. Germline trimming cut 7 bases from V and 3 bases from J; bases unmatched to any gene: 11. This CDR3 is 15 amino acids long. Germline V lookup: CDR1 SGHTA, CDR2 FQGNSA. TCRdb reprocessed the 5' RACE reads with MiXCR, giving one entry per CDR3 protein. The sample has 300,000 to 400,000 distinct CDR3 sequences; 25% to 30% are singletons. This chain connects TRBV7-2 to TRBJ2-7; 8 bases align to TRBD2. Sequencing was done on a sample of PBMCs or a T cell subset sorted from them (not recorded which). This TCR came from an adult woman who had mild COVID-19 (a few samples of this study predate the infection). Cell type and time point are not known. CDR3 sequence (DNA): TGTGCCAGCACCCCAGGCGGGCTAGCGGGCTACGAGCAGTACTTC. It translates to CASTPGGLAGYEQYF.